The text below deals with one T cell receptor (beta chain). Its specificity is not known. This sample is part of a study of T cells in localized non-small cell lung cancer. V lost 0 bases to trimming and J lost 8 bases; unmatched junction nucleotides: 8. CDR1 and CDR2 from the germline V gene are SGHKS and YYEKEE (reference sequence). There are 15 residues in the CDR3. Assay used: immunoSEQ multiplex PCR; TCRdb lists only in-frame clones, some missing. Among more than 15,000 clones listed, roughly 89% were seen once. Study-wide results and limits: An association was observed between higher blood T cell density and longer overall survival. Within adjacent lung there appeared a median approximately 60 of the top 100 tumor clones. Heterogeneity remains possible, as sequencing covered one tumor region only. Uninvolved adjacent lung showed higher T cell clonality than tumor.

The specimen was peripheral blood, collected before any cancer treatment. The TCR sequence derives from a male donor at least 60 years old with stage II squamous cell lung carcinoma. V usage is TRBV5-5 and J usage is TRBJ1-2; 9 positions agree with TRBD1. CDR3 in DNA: TGTGCCAGCAGCTTGGCCCCGGGACAGGGAAGAGGCTACACCTTC. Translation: CASSLAPGQGRGYTF. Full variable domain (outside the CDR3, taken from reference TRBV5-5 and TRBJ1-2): DAGVTQSPTHLIKTRGQQVTLRCSPISGHKSVSWYQQVLGQGPQFIFQYYEKEERGRGNFPDRFSARQFPNYSSELNVNALLLGDSALYLCASSLAPGQGRGYTFGSGTRLTVV.